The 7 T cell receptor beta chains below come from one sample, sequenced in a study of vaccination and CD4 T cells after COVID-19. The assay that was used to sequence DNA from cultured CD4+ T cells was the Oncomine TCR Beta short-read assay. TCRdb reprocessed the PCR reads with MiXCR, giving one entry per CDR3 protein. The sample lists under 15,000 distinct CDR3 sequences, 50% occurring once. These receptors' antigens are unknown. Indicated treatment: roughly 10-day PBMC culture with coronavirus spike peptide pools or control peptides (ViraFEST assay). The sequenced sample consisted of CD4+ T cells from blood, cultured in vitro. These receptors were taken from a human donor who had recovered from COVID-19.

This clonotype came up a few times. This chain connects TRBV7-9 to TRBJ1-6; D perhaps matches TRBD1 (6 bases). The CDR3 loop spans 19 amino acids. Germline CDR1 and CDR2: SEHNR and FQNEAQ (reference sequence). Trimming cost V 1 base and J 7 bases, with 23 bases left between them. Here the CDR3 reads CASSLGRIKGVLGNSPLHF. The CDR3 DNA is TGTGCCAGCAGCTTAGGGAGAATTAAGGGGGTTCTGGGGAATTCACCCCTCCACTTT.

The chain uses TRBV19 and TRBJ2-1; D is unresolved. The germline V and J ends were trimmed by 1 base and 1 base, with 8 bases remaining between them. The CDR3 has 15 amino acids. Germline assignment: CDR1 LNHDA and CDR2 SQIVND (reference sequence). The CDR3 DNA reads TGTGCCAGTAGTATAGCTGCCTATTCCTACAATGAGCAGTTCTTC. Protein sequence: CASSIAAYSYNEQFF.

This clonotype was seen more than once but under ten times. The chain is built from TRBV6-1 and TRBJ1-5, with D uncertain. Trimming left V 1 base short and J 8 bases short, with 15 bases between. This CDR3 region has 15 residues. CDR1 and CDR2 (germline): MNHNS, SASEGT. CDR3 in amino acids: CASSEVWGFPEPQHF. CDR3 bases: TGTGCCAGCAGTGAAGTTTGGGGATTCCCGGAGCCCCAGCATTTT.

The CDR3: CAWSVRAGETQYF. DNA for the CDR3: TGTGCCTGGAGTGTAAGGGCAGGGGAGACCCAGTACTTC. The chain carries TRBV30 and TRBJ2-5; tentative D call: TRBD1 (5 bases). The CDR3 totals 13 residues. CDR1 is GTSNPN, CDR2 SVGIG, per germline (reference sequence). V lost 0 bases and J lost 5, with 10 bases in between.

CDR3 coding DNA: TGCGCCAGCAGCTTAACACTAGCGGGGGCAGATACGCAGTATTTT. Encoded protein: CASSLTLAGADTQYF. The rearrangement uses TRBV5-1 and TRBJ2-3, with TRBD2 matching 11 bases. Germline trimming cut 2 bases from V and 4 bases from J; bases unmatched to any gene: 3. This CDR3 spans 15 amino acids. Germline assignment: CDR1 SGHRS and CDR2 YFSETQ.

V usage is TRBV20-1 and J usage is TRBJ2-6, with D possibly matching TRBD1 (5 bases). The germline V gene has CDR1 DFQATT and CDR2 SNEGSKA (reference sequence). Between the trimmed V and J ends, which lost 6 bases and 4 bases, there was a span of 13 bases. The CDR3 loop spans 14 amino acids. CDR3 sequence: CSALRDSGANVLTF. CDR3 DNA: TGCAGTGCGCTCAGGGATTCCGGGGCCAACGTCCTGACTTTC.

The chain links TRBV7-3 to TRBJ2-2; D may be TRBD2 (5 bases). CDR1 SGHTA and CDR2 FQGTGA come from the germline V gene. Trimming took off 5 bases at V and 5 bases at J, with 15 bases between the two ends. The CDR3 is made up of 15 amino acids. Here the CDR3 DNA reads TGTGCCAGCAGCCCTACTAGGATTAGAACCGGGGAGCTGTTTTTT. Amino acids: CASSPTRIRTGELFF.